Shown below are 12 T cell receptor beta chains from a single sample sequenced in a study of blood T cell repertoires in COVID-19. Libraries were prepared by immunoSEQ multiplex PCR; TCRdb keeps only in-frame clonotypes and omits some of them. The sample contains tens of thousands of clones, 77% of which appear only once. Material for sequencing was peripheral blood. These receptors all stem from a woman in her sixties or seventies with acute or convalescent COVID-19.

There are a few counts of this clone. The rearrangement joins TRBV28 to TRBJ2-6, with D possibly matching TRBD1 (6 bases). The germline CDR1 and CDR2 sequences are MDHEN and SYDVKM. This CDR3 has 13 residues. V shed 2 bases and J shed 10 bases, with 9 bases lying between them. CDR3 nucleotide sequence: TGTGCCAGCAGTTTACTACAGGGAAACGTCCTGACTTTC. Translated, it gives CASSLLQGNVLTF.

CDR3 DNA: TGTGCCAGCAGCCCCGAGGCTAGCGGGCCACACTACTCCTACGAGCAGTACTTC. Protein: CASSPEASGPHYSYEQYF. The genes are TRBV9 and TRBJ2-7; 8 bases line up with TRBD2. V was pared by 4 bases and J by 0 bases, with 15 bases of the junction left unmatched. The CDR3 contains 18 residues. Germline-derived CDR1 and CDR2 are SGDLS and YYNGEE.

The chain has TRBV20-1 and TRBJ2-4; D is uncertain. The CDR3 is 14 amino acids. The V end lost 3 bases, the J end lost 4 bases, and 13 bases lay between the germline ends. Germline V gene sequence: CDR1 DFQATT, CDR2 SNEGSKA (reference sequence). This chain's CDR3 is CSASPLVGKNIQYF. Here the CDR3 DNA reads TGCAGTGCTAGTCCCCTAGTTGGTAAAAACATTCAGTACTTC.

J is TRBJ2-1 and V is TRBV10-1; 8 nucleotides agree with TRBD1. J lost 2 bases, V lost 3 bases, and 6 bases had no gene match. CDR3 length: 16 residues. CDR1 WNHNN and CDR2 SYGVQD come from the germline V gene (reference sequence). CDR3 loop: CASSDYGTGTYNEQFF. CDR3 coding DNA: TGCGCCAGCAGTGACTACGGGACAGGCACCTACAATGAGCAGTTCTTC.

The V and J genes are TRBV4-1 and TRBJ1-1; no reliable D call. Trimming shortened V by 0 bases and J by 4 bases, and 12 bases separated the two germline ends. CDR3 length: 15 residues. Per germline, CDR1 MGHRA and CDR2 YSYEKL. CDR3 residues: CASSQEERSGTEAFF. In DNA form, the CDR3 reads TGCGCCAGCAGCCAAGAAGAACGGTCGGGCACTGAAGCTTTCTTT.

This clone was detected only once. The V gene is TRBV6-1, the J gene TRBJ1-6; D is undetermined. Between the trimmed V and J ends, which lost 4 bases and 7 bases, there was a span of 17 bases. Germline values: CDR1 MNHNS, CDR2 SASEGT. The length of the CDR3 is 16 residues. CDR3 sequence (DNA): TGTGCCAGCAGTGTTCCGGCAGGTCCCCGAAATTCACCCCTCCACTTT. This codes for CASSVPAGPRNSPLHF.

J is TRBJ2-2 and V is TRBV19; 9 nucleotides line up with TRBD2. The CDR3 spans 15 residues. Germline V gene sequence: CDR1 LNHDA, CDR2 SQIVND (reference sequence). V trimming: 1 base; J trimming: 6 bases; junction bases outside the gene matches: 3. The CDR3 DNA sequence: TGTGCCAGTAGTATAGTAGCGGGGGTTCCCGGGGAGCTGTTTTTT. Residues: CASSIVAGVPGELFF. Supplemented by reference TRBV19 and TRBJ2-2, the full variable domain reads DGGITQSPKYLFRKEGQNVTLSCEQNLNHDAMYWYRQDPGQGLRLIYYSQIVNDFQKGDIAEGYSVSREKKESFPLTVTSAQKNPTAFYLCASSIVAGVPGELFFGEGSRLTVL.

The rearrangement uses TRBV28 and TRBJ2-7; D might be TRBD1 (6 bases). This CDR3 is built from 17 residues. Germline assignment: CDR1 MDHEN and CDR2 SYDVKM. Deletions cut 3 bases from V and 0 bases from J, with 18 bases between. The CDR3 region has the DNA TGTGCCAGCAGTTTCCCCCTAACCGGGACACTCTCCTACGAGCAGTACTTC. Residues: CASSFPLTGTLSYEQYF.

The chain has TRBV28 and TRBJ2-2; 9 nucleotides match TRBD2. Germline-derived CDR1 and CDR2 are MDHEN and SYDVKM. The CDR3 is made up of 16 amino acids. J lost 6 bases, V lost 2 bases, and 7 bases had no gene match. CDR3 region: CASSLGGGRAAGELFF. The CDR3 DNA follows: TGTGCCAGCAGTTTAGGGGGCGGGAGGGCCGCCGGGGAGCTGTTTTTT.

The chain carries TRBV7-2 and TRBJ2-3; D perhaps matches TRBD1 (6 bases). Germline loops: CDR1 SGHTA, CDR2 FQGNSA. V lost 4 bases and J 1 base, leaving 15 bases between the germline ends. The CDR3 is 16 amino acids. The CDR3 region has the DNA TGTGCCAGCAGCTCACGAGGGCCAGGGGGCACAGATACGCAGTATTTT. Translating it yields CASSSRGPGGTDTQYF. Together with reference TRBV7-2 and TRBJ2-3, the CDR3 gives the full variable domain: GAGVSQSPSNKVTEKGKDVELRCDPISGHTALYWYRQSLGQGLEFLIYFQGNSAPDKSGLPSDRFSAERTGGSVSTLTIQRTQQEDSAVYLCASSSRGPGGTDTQYFGPGTRLTVL.

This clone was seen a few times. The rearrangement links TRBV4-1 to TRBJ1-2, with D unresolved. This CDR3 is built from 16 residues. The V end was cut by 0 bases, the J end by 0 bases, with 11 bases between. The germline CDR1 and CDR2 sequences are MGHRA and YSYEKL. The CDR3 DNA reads TGCGCCAGCAGCCAAGATGGGAGTAGAACTAACTATGGCTACACCTTC. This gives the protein CASSQDGSRTNYGYTF.

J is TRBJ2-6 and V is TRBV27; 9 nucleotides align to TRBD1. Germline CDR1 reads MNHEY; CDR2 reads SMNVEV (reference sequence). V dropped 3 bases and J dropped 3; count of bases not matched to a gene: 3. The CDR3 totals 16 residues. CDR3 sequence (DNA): TGTGCCAGCAGTTTCGGGACAGGGTTTGGGGCCAACGTCCTGACTTTC. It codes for CASSFGTGFGANVLTF.